The entry that follows covers one T cell receptor (beta chain) sequence. Other DNA variants within this sample encode the same CDR3. This CDR3 contains 14 residues. Looked up from germline, CDR1 is SGHVS and CDR2 is FQNEAQ. The V gene lost 1 base and the J gene lost 1 base, with 7 bases spanning the gap. The data were taken from a study of blood T cell repertoires in COVID-19. Here immunoSEQ multiplex PCR was the method, and the copy in TCRdb shows in-frame clones only, minus some. The data hold tens of thousands of clones, with less than 85% observed a single time. Sequenced input: peripheral blood. The gene calls are TRBV7-8 and TRBJ1-1; D call uncertain. The origin of this receptor is a man between 70 and 80 years old with acute or convalescent COVID-19. The CDR3 DNA reads TGTGCCAGCAGCTTAGTCTACGGGAACACTGAAGCTTTCTTT. This translates into CASSLVYGNTEAFF.